This T cell receptor beta chain was recorded in a study of T cells in Graves' hyperthyroidism and ophthalmopathy. This clonotype appeared a few times. RNA transcripts gave rise to amplified TCR beta CDR3 regions. An initial round of RT-PCR targeting the TCR CDR3 relied on the HTBI primer set. TCRdb called the multiplex PCR reads again in MiXCR, with one record for every CDR3 protein. The sample yields roughly 420,000 distinct CDR3 sequences, approximately 15% seen once. CDR3 length: 14 residues. Losses at the gene ends were 6 bases for V and 4 bases for J; bases not matched to a gene: 6. Germline V gene lookup returns CDR1 SNHLY and CDR2 FYNNEI.

The TCR comes from a woman under 30 with Graves' hyperthyroidism. What was sequenced was blood. The chain links TRBV2 to TRBJ1-2, with 9 bases that match TRBD1. The CDR3 region is CASRGDREGYGYTF. In nucleotides, the CDR3 is TGTGCCAGCAGAGGGGACAGGGAGGGCTATGGCTACACCTTC.